This T cell receptor beta chain was documented in a study of vaccination effects on CD4 cells after COVID-19. Culture lasted about 10 days before CD4+ T cell isolation. Nucleocapsid antibodies stayed negative before and after vaccination, showing no earlier SARS-CoV-2 infection. The germline CDR1 and CDR2 sequences are MNHEY and SMNVEV (reference sequence). Trimming cost V 8 bases and J 1 base; bases outside gene matches: 7. The CDR3 is 14 residues long. Sequenced by immunoSEQ multiplex PCR; TCRdb stores in-frame clones only, minus some. Here the sample spans 45,000 to 60,000 clones, about 74% being singletons. Comment on this clone: The antigen remains unidentified.

The genes are TRBV27 and TRBJ2-5; TRBD1 agrees at 7 bases. This clonotype was sampled from a human donor who received a COVID-19 vaccine. This material consisted of CD4+ T cells from PBMCs cultured without peptide, taken before COVID-19 vaccination. This CDR3 reads CASPGQKVQETQYF. Written as DNA, the CDR3 is TGTGCCAGCCCGGGACAGAAAGTCCAAGAGACCCAGTACTTC.